Here is one T cell receptor (beta chain) with its context. The antigen is unknown. The assay covered roughly 100,000 TCR templates per sample. The repertoire was sequenced with immunoSEQ multiplex PCR; TCRdb's copy has only in-frame clones and lacks some. The repertoire holds fewer than 85,000 clones, with about 91% as singletons. The data derive from a study of siplizumab effects on memory and regulatory T cells. Findings of the study overall: Naive T cells appeared more varied than memory cells and looked like key alloresponse contributors. For mappable alloreactive CD4+ clones, the mean Treg-derived fraction was about 69% with siplizumab and 26.9% in controls. Proliferating siplizumab-culture Treg suppressive function went unconfirmed.

CDR1 and CDR2 (germline): SGHVS, FNYEAQ. This CDR3 comprises 14 residues. Trimming shortened V by 5 bases and J by 3 bases, and 14 bases separated the two germline ends. The sample consisted of Tregs sorted from blood. The V call is TRBV7-6, the J call TRBJ2-7; possibly TRBD1 or TRBD2 for D (5 bases each). This TCR was sampled from a human donor in good health. The CDR3 is CASSPRDDLYEQYF. Here the CDR3 DNA reads TGTGCCAGCAGCCCTCGGGACGATCTCTACGAGCAGTACTTC.